One and the same sample provided the 7 T cell receptor beta chains below, sequenced in a study of CD8 T cells in ankylosing spondylitis listed by TCRdb under 2017. No antigen has been identified for these receptors. Overall study results and their limits: Blood from ankylosing spondylitis patients appeared to be characterized by a TCR beta motif made up of under ten highly homologous amino acid variants.

The library was generated by 5' RACE. Instrument used: Illumina HiSeq 2500. The raw public data were reprocessed by TCRdb itself: fastp quality trimming at Q25, MiXCR clonotype calling, in-frame beta chains only. Duplicate CDR3 protein sequences are folded into a single record with the most common DNA and genes. The sample table records around 770,000 distinct CDR3 sequences; around 20% of these occur just once. Clones ranked in the top ten supply over 15% of the sample. The sample was blood, either unsorted or a sorted T cell fraction (not recorded which). Receptors were obtained from a male donor with ankylosing spondylitis.

This clonotype was seen at least ten times. The chain recombines TRBV12-3 or TRBV12-4 with TRBJ2-7; D gene unclear. The CDR3 has 12 residues. The V end lost 5 bases, the J end lost 2 bases, and 7 bases lay between the germline ends. CDR3 coding DNA: TGTGCCAGCAGTCCTACCCCCTACGAGCAGTACTTC. Amino acid sequence: CASSPTPYEQYF.

The J gene is TRBJ2-3, the V gene TRBV5-1; the D is unclear. Trimming cost V 4 bases and J 0 bases, with 12 bases left between them. The V gene's germline CDR1 is SGHRS and CDR2 YFSETQ. This CDR3 contains 15 residues. The CDR3 loop reads CASSRAATSTDTQYF. CDR3 bases: TGCGCCAGCAGCAGGGCGGCTACCAGCACAGATACGCAGTATTTT. Combining the CDR3 with reference TRBV5-1 and TRBJ2-3 gives the whole variable domain KAGVTQTPRYLIKTRGQQVTLSCSPISGHRSVSWYQQTPGQGLQFLFEYFSETQRNKGNFPGRFSGRQFSNSRSEMNVSTLELGDSALYLCASSRAATSTDTQYFGPGTRLTVL.

V gene TRBV27 combines with J gene TRBJ2-7; TRBD2 agrees at 7 bases. J was trimmed by 8 bases and V by 7 bases; bases with no gene match: 14. This CDR3 comprises 14 residues. CDR1 is MNHEY, CDR2 SMNVEV, per germline (reference sequence). In nucleotides, the CDR3 is TGTGCCAGCACCCCCCGGCGGGAGTCGCGTCAGCAGTACTTC. Amino acid sequence: CASTPRRESRQQYF.

In this sample, this clonotype turned up once. The chain links TRBV5-1 to TRBJ2-7, with D possibly being TRBD1 (6 bases). The V end lost 0 bases, the J end lost 1 base, and 14 bases lay between the germline ends. Germline V gives CDR1 SGHRS, CDR2 YFSETQ. The CDR3 totals 16 residues. The CDR3 sequence is CASSLGAPQGSYEQYF. CDR3 DNA sequence: TGCGCCAGCAGCTTGGGGGCCCCCCAGGGGTCCTACGAGCAGTACTTC.

In its sample, this clonotype was seen a few times. V is TRBV12-3 or TRBV12-4 and J is TRBJ2-3; D perhaps matches TRBD1 (6 bases). V was cut by 3 bases and J by 4 bases, with 17 bases left in between. CDR3 length equals 16 residues. The CDR3 DNA reads as TGTGCCAGCAGTTTGTCTCTGGGGGCGTTGGCAGATACGCAGTATTTT. Translated, it gives CASSLSLGALADTQYF.

The chain employs TRBV10-3 and TRBJ1-6; maybe TRBD1 (6 bases). This CDR3 region has 17 residues. V was trimmed by 5 bases and J by 0 bases, leaving 14 bases between them. Germline V gives CDR1 ENHRY, CDR2 SYGVKD. The CDR3 is CAISSGEGSSYNSPLHF. In DNA form, the CDR3 reads TGTGCCATCAGTTCAGGGGAGGGGAGCTCCTATAATTCACCCCTCCACTTT.

This clonotype was counted at least ten times. The rearrangement uses TRBV12-3 or TRBV12-4 and TRBJ2-1; D is undetermined. The CDR3 has 13 residues. Trimming removed 2 bases at V and 8 bases at J, with 10 bases between. DNA for the CDR3: TGTGCCAGCAGTTTATCCGAATGGGATGAGCAGTTCTTC. Amino acid sequence: CASSLSEWDEQFF.